This TCR beta chain was sequenced during a study of CD8 T cells in ankylosing spondylitis. TCRdb passed the 5' RACE reads through MiXCR, listing each CDR3 protein once. The sample carries tens of thousands of distinct CDR3 sequences, around 27% recorded once. Concerning this clonotype: Its specificity is unknown.

The germline CDR1 and CDR2 sequences are SEHNR and FQNEAQ (reference sequence). CDR3 size: 13 residues. V shed 4 bases and J shed 4 bases, with 11 bases lying between them. Study-wide results and caveats: Within matched ankylosing spondylitis synovial fluid, disease-linked clones were reportedly significantly enriched. Reactive arthritis synovial fluid and blood previously showed some of these motif variants.

This TCR came from a male donor with ankylosing spondylitis or in good health (not recorded which). Sequenced: blood, either unsorted or a sorted T cell fraction (not recorded which). The chain recombines TRBV7-9 with TRBJ2-7; TRBD1 or TRBD2 may be the D gene (5 bases each). The CDR3 DNA sequence: TGTGCCAGCAGCTCGGGGCCCCCTTACGAGCAGTACTTC. Translation gives CASSSGPPYEQYF.